These 8 T cell receptor beta chains originate from one sample sequenced in a study of cytomegalovirus exposure and HLA in healthy donors. The PCR had 60 Vbeta and 13 Jbeta primers. Sequenced by immunoSEQ multiplex PCR; TCRdb stores in-frame clones only, minus some. In the table there are around 160,000 clones, almost 80% of which are singletons. The sequencing input was PBMCs. The receptors shown here come from a woman aged 40 to 50 in good health and CMV-seropositive.

The chain links TRBV7-3 to TRBJ2-2; perhaps TRBD2 as D (5 bases). Trimming removed 4 bases from V and 2 bases from J, with 11 bases in between. The CDR3 consists of 15 residues. From germline, CDR1 is SGHTA and CDR2 FQGTGA. The DNA of the CDR3 is TGTGCCAGCAGCTGGGGAGACGCAAACACCGGGGAGCTGTTTTTT. It is translated as CASSWGDANTGELFF.

The V call is TRBV5-6, the J call TRBJ2-1; the match to TRBD2 covers 9 bases. Germline V lookup: CDR1 SGHDT, CDR2 YYEEEE. The length of the CDR3 is 16 residues. With V trimmed by 0 bases and J by 2 bases, 3 bases remained unmatched. CDR3 coding DNA: TGTGCCAGCAGCTTGGGCGGCGGGGGGGCCTACAATGAGCAGTTCTTC. It yields the protein CASSLGGGGAYNEQFF.

V and J are TRBV6-1 and TRBJ2-4; D unclear. The CDR3 extends over 12 amino acids. Trimming took off 5 bases at V and 6 bases at J, with 8 bases between the two ends. Germline V gene lookup returns CDR1 MNHNS and CDR2 SASEGT. The CDR3 loop reads CASSQLTNIQYF. The DNA of the CDR3 is TGTGCCAGCAGTCAACTTACAAACATTCAGTACTTC.

This rearrangement joins TRBV19 to TRBJ2-3, with D possibly being TRBD1 (6 bases). The CDR3 loop spans 16 amino acids. Trimming took 5 bases from V and 2 from J, leaving 17 bases between them. Germline V lookup: CDR1 LNHDA, CDR2 SQIVND (reference sequence). The CDR3, as DNA: TGTGCCAGTAGTTCTCCGCCCGGGACAACCACAGATACGCAGTATTTT. Translating gives CASSSPPGTTTDTQYF.

The chain has TRBV4-1 and TRBJ1-1; 11 nucleotides match TRBD1. CDR3 length: 18 amino acids. V dropped 4 bases and J dropped 2; count of bases not matched to a gene: 12. Germline V CDR1 and CDR2: MGHRA, YSYEKL. CDR3 protein: CASSPKSGTGGFNTEAFF. In nucleotides, the CDR3 is TGCGCCAGCAGCCCAAAGAGCGGGACAGGGGGTTTCAACACTGAAGCTTTCTTT.

This clone appeared once. The chain employs TRBV27 and TRBJ1-1, with D maybe TRBD1 (6 bases). In germline, CDR1 is MNHEY, CDR2 SMNVEV (reference sequence). The V gene lost 5 bases and the J gene lost 4 bases, with 14 bases spanning the gap. CDR3 length: 14 residues. CDR3 coding DNA: TGTGCCAGCAGTCAACCACAGGGTCGCACTGAAGCTTTCTTT. Encoded protein: CASSQPQGRTEAFF.

Turning to this clone: The identical CDR3 is also encoded by other nucleotide sequences in the sample. The chain employs TRBV9 and TRBJ1-1; D is perhaps TRBD1 (6 bases). The CDR3 consists of 14 residues. Germline-derived CDR1 and CDR2 are SGDLS and YYNGEE. V lost 0 bases and J 1 base, leaving 7 bases between the germline ends. CDR3 sequence reads: CASSVGTANTEAFF. Here the CDR3 DNA reads TGTGCCAGCAGCGTAGGGACAGCGAACACTGAAGCTTTCTTT.

The DNA for the CDR3 is TGTGCCACCAGCAGGCGGACAGGGAAGGCTGAAGCTTTCTTT. Translated: CATSRRTGKAEAFF. This chain links TRBV15 with TRBJ1-1, with 8 positions matching TRBD1. Germline V gene sequence: CDR1 LNHNV, CDR2 YYDKDF (reference sequence). The CDR3 spans 14 residues. V lost 3 bases to trimming and J lost 6 bases; unmatched junction nucleotides: 6.